This T cell receptor beta chain was recovered during a study of T cell repertoires in cytomegalovirus infection. Turning to the study itself: From public TCR beta signatures came an indication of both CMV infection and matching HLA type.

V lost 3 bases and J lost 3; bases outside the gene matches: 5. Germline V gene data show CDR1 as SGHTA and CDR2 as FQGNSA. This CDR3 comprises 15 residues. Findings of the study overall: The response measured ex vivo was dominated by TCR beta clonotypes (HLA-C-restricted and CMV-specific). Carriers of CMV plus the relevant HLA were identified by cumulative public TCR beta family frequency.

Each CDR3 protein is one row after TCRdb ran MiXCR on the reads. The sample includes 350,000 to 450,000 distinct CDR3 sequences, less than 20% of them seen just once. This clonotype was seen many times. The target antigen is unknown. This receptor was identified in a human donor in good health (CMV status not recorded). Some clones in this sample may be carry-over from other donors' samples. Sequenced sample: PBMCs. The chain uses TRBV7-2 and TRBJ2-1, with TRBD2 matching 7 bases. The CDR3 bases are TGTGCCAGCAGCTTTGCTAGCGGCGGCTACAATGAGCAGTTCTTC. Its protein is CASSFASGGYNEQFF.